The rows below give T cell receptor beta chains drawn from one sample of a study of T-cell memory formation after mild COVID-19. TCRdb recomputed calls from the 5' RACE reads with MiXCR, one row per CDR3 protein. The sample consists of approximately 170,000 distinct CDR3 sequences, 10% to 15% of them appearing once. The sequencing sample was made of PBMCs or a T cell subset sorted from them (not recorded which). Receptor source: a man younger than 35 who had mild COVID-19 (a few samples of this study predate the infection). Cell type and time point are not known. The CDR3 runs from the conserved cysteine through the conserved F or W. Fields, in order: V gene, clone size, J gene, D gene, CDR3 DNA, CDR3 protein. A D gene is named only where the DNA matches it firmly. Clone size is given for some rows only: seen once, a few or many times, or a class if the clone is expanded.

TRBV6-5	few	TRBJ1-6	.	TGTGCCAGCGACTATGGCAGGACAGATTCACCCCTCCACTTT	CASDYGRTDSPLHF
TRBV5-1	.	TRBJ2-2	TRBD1	TGCGCCAGCAGCCCAGGGGGCGCTGAGATCGGGGAGCTGTTTTTT	CASSPGGAEIGELFF
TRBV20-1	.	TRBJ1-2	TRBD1	TGCAGTGTTACGGACAGGGCCGGAGGTGGCTACACCTTC	CSVTDRAGGGYTF
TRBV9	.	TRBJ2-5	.	TGTGCCAGCAGCGGCCTAGAAGTTGAGACCCAGTACTTC	CASSGLEVETQYF
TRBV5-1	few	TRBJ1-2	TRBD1	TGCGCCAGCAGCTTAAATCCTGACAGGGGGCCTAACTATGGCTACACCTTC	CASSLNPDRGPNYGYTF
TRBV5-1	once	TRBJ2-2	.	TGCGCCAGCAGCAGGGGACACCCGAACACCGGGGAGCTGTTTTTT	CASSRGHPNTGELFF
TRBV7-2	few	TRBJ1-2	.	TGTGCCAGCAGCTTAGTGAGGGGTGGCTACACCTTC	CASSLVRGGYTF
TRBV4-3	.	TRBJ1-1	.	TGCGCCAGCAGCCAAGAAGAGCAGTGGGAAGCTTTCTTT	CASSQEEQWEAFF
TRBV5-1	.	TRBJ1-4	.	TGCGCCAGCAGCTTGGGACAGGCTAATGAAAAACTGTTTTTT	CASSLGQANEKLFF
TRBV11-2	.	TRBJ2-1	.	TGTGCCAGCACCTTAGGTAGCACGAATGAGCAGTTCTTC	CASTLGSTNEQFF
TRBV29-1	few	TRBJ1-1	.	TGCAGCATGAGGAGCTTCGAGGAAACTGAAGCTTTCTTT	CSMRSFEETEAFF
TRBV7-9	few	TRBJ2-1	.	TGTGCCAGCAGCTTAAGCCTAAGCTCCTACAATGAGCAGTTCTTC	CASSLSLSSYNEQFF
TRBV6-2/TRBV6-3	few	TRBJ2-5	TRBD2	TGTGCCAGCAGTCCGGGGACTAACAGCCTTCTAAAGGGGGAGACCCAGTACTTC	CASSPGTNSLLKGETQYF
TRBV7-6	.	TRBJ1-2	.	TGTGCCACAACCCTCGGCGCAGCAGGTTATGGCTACACCTTC	CATTLGAAGYGYTF
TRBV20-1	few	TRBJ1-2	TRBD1	TGCAGTGCTTTGACAGGGGGCTATGGCTACACCTTC	CSALTGGYGYTF
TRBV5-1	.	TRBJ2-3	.	TGCGCCAGCAGCTTGGGGGTTAGGCAGGGGGATACGCAGTATTTT	CASSLGVRQGDTQYF
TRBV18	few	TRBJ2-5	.	TGTGCCAGCTCACCCACGGCCGGTCGGATTGGTGTGACCCAGTACTTC	CASSPTAGRIGVTQYF
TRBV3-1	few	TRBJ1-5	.	TGTGCCAGCAGCCAATCGGACAGTGATCAGCCCCAGCATTTT	CASSQSDSDQPQHF
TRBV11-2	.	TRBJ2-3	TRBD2	TGTGCCAGCAGCGGACTAGCCATAGGGCCAGATACGCAGTATTTT	CASSGLAIGPDTQYF
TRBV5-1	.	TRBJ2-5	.	TGCGCCAGCAGCTCCCCCCGGAGGGAGTTTTCAGAGACCCAGTACTTC	CASSSPRREFSETQYF
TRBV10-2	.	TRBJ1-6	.	TGCGCCAGCAGTGAGTCCAGGGCTAGCCATTCACCCCTCCACTTT	CASSESRASHSPLHF
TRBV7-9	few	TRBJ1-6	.	TGTGCCAGCAGCCGCGTATGGGGTTCACCCCTCCACTTT	CASSRVWGSPLHF
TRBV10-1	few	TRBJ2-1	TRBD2	TGCGCCAGCAGTACCGGGCGGGGGGTCTACAATGAGCAGTTCTTC	CASSTGRGVYNEQFF
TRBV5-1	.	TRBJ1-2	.	TGCGCCAGCAGCCAGGACGGACAATATGGCTACACCTTC	CASSQDGQYGYTF
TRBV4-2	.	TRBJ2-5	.	TGTGCCAGCAGCCAGGACCCGGGGGGCGGGGAGACCCAGTACTTC	CASSQDPGGGETQYF
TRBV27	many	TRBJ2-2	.	TGTGCCAGCACCCCTCAGGGACACAACACCGGGGAGCTGTTTTTT	CASTPQGHNTGELFF
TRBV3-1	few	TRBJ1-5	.	TGTGCCAGCAGCCAAGGGGACACCTATCAGCCCCAGCATTTT	CASSQGDTYQPQHF
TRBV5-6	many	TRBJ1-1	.	TGTGCCAGCAGCAACCCCCCGGGCACTGAAGCTTTCTTT	CASSNPPGTEAFF
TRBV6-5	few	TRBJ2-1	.	TGTGCCAGCAAGCGCACGCTCGCGTCTGAGCAGTTCTTC	CASKRTLASEQFF
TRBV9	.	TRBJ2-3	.	TGTGCCAGCAGCGTCCGGGACCCGAACACAGATACGCAGTATTTT	CASSVRDPNTDTQYF
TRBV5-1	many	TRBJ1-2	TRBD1	TGCGCCAGCAGCTCTGGGACAGCCTATGGCTACACCTTC	CASSSGTAYGYTF
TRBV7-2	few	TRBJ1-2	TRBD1	TGTGCCAGCAGCTTAGTAACAGGGGCGGATGGCTACACCTTC	CASSLVTGADGYTF
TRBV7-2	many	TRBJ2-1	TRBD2	TGTGCCAGCAGCTTAGTGGGGGGGTTCTACAATGAGCAGTTCTTC	CASSLVGGFYNEQFF
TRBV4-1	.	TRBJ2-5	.	TGCGCCAGCAGCCAAGGAGGGGTGGGGGAGACCCAGTACTTC	CASSQGGVGETQYF
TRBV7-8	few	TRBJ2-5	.	TGTGCCAGCAGCCCGCTAGACGTCCAGTACTTC	CASSPLDVQYF
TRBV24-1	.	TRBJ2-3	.	TGTGCCACCAGTGACCAAAACAGGGTTGAAGATACGCAGTATTTT	CATSDQNRVEDTQYF
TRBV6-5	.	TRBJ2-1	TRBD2	TGTGCCAGCAGGCCCCTAGCGGGGGGCCACAATGAGCAGTTCTTC	CASRPLAGGHNEQFF
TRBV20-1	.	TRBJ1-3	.	TGCAGTGCTAGAACCGGGCGGGCAGGGAAAAACACCATATATTTT	CSARTGRAGKNTIYF
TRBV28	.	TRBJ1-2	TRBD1	TGTGCCAGCAGTTTAGGGGGACAGCCTTATGGCTACACCTTC	CASSLGGQPYGYTF
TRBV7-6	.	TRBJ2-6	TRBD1	TGTGCCAGCGGAATGACAGGGGTCGGGGCCAACGTCCTGACTTTC	CASGMTGVGANVLTF
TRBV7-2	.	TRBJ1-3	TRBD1	TGTGCCAGCAGCTTTTTCCCCGTCTGGGACAGCTTGCCCTTATCAGGAAACACCATATATTTT	CASSFFPVWDSLPLSGNTIYF
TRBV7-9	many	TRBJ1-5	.	TGTGCCAGCAGCTGGGATTTCAATCAGCCCCAGCATTTT	CASSWDFNQPQHF
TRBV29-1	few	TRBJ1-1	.	TGCAGCGTTGAGGAGAGTAGAGAAAAAGCTTTCTTT	CSVEESREKAFF
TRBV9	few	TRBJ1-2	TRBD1	TGTGCCAGCAGCGTAGATCCCTCGACAGGGGCGGAGGGCTACACCTTC	CASSVDPSTGAEGYTF
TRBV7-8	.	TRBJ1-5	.	TGTGCCAGCAGCTTAGCGGGGATTTTTAATCAGCCCCAGCATTTT	CASSLAGIFNQPQHF
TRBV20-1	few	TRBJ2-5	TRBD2	TGCAGTGCTAAGCGGGACTACTCCCAAGAGACCCAGTACTTC	CSAKRDYSQETQYF
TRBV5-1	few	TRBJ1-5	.	TGCGCCAGCAGCTTGGCGTCTGGGGGCAATCAGCCCCAGCATTTT	CASSLASGGNQPQHF
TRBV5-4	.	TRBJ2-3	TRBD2	TGTGCCAGCTCGGGGGGGCTCGGCACAGATACGCAGTATTTT	CASSGGLGTDTQYF
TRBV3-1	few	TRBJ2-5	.	TGTGCCAGCAGCCAAGCTGGGATAGAGACCCAGTACTTC	CASSQAGIETQYF
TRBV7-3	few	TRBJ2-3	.	TGTGCCAGCAGCCCGACCAGGGAGGATACGCAGTATTTT	CASSPTREDTQYF
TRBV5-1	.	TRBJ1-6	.	TGCGCCAGCAGCCCGTACGGACCCACCGGGGGCGTAGATTCACCCCTCCACTTT	CASSPYGPTGGVDSPLHF
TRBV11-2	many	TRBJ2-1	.	TGTGCCAGCAGCCTAGGCAGCCAACTCAATGAGCAGTTCTTC	CASSLGSQLNEQFF
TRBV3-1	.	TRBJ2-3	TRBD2	TGTGCCAGCAGCCAGGCCGGACTAGCGGGGGTGGCAGATACGCAGTATTTT	CASSQAGLAGVADTQYF
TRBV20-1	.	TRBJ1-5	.	TGCAGTGCTATCCGGACAGCAAATCAGCCCCAGCATTTT	CSAIRTANQPQHF
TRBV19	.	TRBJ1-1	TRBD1	TGTGCCCGTAGTAGCGTCAGGGGGACCCCTGAAGCTTTCTTT	CARSSVRGTPEAFF
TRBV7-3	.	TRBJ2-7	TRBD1	TGTGCCAGCAGCTTTAGGGACAGGGCCTACGAGCAGTACTTC	CASSFRDRAYEQYF
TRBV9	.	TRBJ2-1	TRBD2	TGTGCCAGCAGCAAGACTAGCGCGACCTACAATGAGCAGTTCTTC	CASSKTSATYNEQFF
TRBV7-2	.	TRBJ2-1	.	TGTGCCAGCAGCCGGAGGATTAGGGGCAATGAGCAGTTCTTC	CASSRRIRGNEQFF
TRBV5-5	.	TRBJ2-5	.	TGTGCCAGCAGCTTGTATAGCACGGAGACCCAGTACTTC	CASSLYSTETQYF